What follows are 21 T cell receptor beta chains derived from one specimen sequenced in a study of blood T cell repertoires in COVID-19. TCRdb's copy holds only in-frame clones and misses some; the assay was immunoSEQ multiplex PCR. The sample consists of roughly 240,000 clones, around 86% of them appearing once. Sequencing was done on a sample of peripheral blood. Receptor source: a young man with active or convalescent COVID-19.

The rearrangement joins TRBV28 to TRBJ2-1; TRBD2 aligns across 8 bases. Germline trimming cut 7 bases from V and 8 bases from J; bases unmatched to any gene: 13. The germline CDR1 and CDR2 sequences are MDHEN and SYDVKM. The CDR3 consists of 15 residues. DNA for the CDR3: TGTGCCAGCAACCCGGTCACTAGCGGAACCGATGAGCAGTTCTTC. Protein sequence: CASNPVTSGTDEQFF. Looking up the rest from reference TRBV28 and TRBJ2-1 gives the full variable domain: DVKVTQSSRYLVKRTGEKVFLECVQDMDHENMFWYRQDPGLGLRLIYFSYDVKMKEKGDIPEGYSVSREKKERFSLILESASTNQTSMYLCASNPVTSGTDEQFFGPGTRLTVL.

DNA for the CDR3: TGCAGTGCTAGTCGGGGGGGCCGGATAAACATTCAGTACTTC. The encoded protein is CSASRGGRINIQYF. This chain links TRBV20-1 with TRBJ2-4, with TRBD2 identical over 8 bases. Per the germline V gene, CDR1 is DFQATT and CDR2 is SNEGSKA (reference sequence). V trimming: 3 bases; J trimming: 6 bases; junction bases outside the gene matches: 7. CDR3 length: 14 residues.

This chain connects TRBV19 to TRBJ1-5, with 9 positions matching TRBD1. The CDR3 sequence is 13 residues long. V gave up 9 bases and J gave up 6 bases; unmatched junction bases: 6. Germline lookup yields CDR1 LNHDA and CDR2 SQIVND (reference sequence). Written as DNA, the CDR3 is TGTGCCAGCCGGGACAGGGAATCTCAGCCCCAGCATTTT. Amino acid sequence: CASRDRESQPQHF.

This clone was counted many times. This chain joins TRBV6-1 and TRBJ2-5, with TRBD2 matching 7 bases. The CDR3 contains 16 residues. Trimming removed 1 base from V and 2 bases from J; junction bases left unmatched: 7. The germline gives CDR1 MNHNS, CDR2 SASEGT. The CDR3 coding sequence is TGTGCCAGCAGTGAAGAGTGGGGGGGGTTTCAAGAGACCCAGTACTTC. It translates to CASSEEWGGFQETQYF.

The chain recombines TRBV19 with TRBJ1-2; a weak D match, TRBD1 (5 bases). The CDR3 covers 12 residues. CDR1 and CDR2 (germline): LNHDA, SQIVND (reference sequence). The CDR3 DNA reads TGTGGTACCGCGGGACGGCTCTATGGCTACACCTTC. It encodes CGTAGRLYGYTF.

A few counts support this clone. The chain uses TRBV29-1 and TRBJ1-1; 8 nucleotides line up with TRBD1. The CDR3 consists of 16 residues. Trimming removed 3 bases from V and 1 base from J; junction bases left unmatched: 10. Germline V gives CDR1 SQVTM, CDR2 ANQGSEA. The DNA of the CDR3 is TGCAGCGTTGACCTGCTAACAGGGGGAGGGAACACTGAAGCTTTCTTT. It translates to CSVDLLTGGGNTEAFF.

This chain joins TRBV6-5 and TRBJ2-7; TRBD1 matches at 8 bases. CDR3 length: 14 amino acids. After removal of 4 bases from V and 1 base from J, the junction contained 3 bases not matched to a gene. Germline V gives CDR1 MNHEY, CDR2 SVGAGI. CDR3 residues: CASSSYRGSYEQYF. CDR3 nucleotides: TGTGCCAGCAGTTCCTACAGGGGGTCCTACGAGCAGTACTTC.

The chain uses TRBV27 and TRBJ2-7, with D possibly being TRBD2 (6 bases). Germline CDR1 is MNHEY and CDR2 is SMNVEV (reference sequence). CDR3 length: 14 amino acids. Trimming cost V 6 bases and J 11 bases, with 23 bases left between them. DNA for the CDR3: TGTGCCAGCAGCACCCCGAGGGACTTGGAGGAGGAGTACTTC. Translated: CASSTPRDLEEEYF.

This chain uses TRBV9 with TRBJ2-3; TRBD2 might be the D (6 bases). Germline V lookup: CDR1 SGDLS, CDR2 YYNGEE. The CDR3 spans 16 residues. Trimming removed 3 bases at V and 6 bases at J, with 20 bases between. CDR3: CASSEGMGLSADTQYF. The CDR3 bases are TGTGCCAGCAGCGAAGGGATGGGACTTTCCGCGGATACGCAGTATTTT.

The chain carries TRBV6-5 and TRBJ2-6; perhaps TRBD1 as D (5 bases). V was cut by 6 bases and J by 4 bases, with 10 bases left in between. CDR1 is MNHEY and CDR2 is SVGAGI in the germline V gene. CDR3 length equals 14 residues. CDR3: CASSRAPGANVLTF. In nucleotides, the CDR3 is TGTGCCAGCAGCAGGGCCCCCGGGGCCAACGTCCTGACTTTC.

V usage is TRBV18 and J usage is TRBJ1-1, with D maybe TRBD1 (5 bases). The CDR3 contains 13 residues. The V end was cut by 6 bases, the J end by 11 bases, with 19 bases between. Germline V lookup: CDR1 KGHSH, CDR2 LQKENI. The CDR3 DNA is TGTGCCAGCTCCTCAATGGACACTTACGATGCTTTCTTT. The encoded protein is CASSSMDTYDAFF.

The rearrangement uses TRBV4-2 and TRBJ1-4, with 10 bases identical to TRBD1. With 2 bases clipped from V and 4 bases from J, the junction kept 4 bases outside the gene matches. The germline CDR1 and CDR2 sequences are LGHNA and YNFKEQ. This CDR3 spans 16 amino acids. The CDR3 bases are TGTGCCAGCAGCCAAAGGGGACAGGGGATTAATGAAAAACTGTTTTTT. As protein: CASSQRGQGINEKLFF.

The chain is built from TRBV3-1 (or the pseudogene TRBV3-2) and TRBJ2-5; TRBD2 might be the D (6 bases). The CDR3 has 13 residues. The V end was cut by 8 bases, the J end by 2 bases, with 12 bases between. From germline, CDR1 is LGHDT and CDR2 YNNKEL (reference sequence). CDR3 bases: TGTGCCAGCGGAGGGAGCCCGCAAGAGACCCAGTACTTC. This sequence encodes CASGGSPQETQYF.

The chain combines TRBV7-9 with TRBJ2-7, with D uncertain. Per germline, CDR1 SEHNR and CDR2 FQNEAQ (reference sequence). The CDR3 extends over 14 amino acids. With 1 base removed from V and 6 bases from J, the gap between germline ends came to 13 bases. CDR3 nucleotides: TGTGCCAGCAGCTTAGGCGTCCTCCCGGGCGAGCAGTACTTC. Translating gives CASSLGVLPGEQYF.

V and J are TRBV5-1 and TRBJ1-6; D is ambiguous. V was cut by 4 bases and J by 7 bases, with 12 bases left in between. Per the germline V gene, CDR1 is SGHRS and CDR2 is YFSETQ. This CDR3 has 14 residues. The CDR3 spells CASSPSGPNSPLHF. CDR3 DNA sequence: TGCGCCAGCAGCCCTAGCGGACCCAATTCACCCCTCCACTTT.

This clone came up many times. The rearrangement uses TRBV5-1 and TRBJ1-6; maybe TRBD1 (6 bases). CDR3 length: 16 amino acids. Germline V CDR1 and CDR2: SGHRS, YFSETQ. V was shortened by 4 bases and J by 0 bases, with 11 bases between the two germline ends. The CDR3 is CASSLDRSSYNSPLHF. DNA for the CDR3: TGCGCCAGCAGCCTGGACAGAAGCTCCTATAATTCACCCCTCCACTTT.

The chain combines TRBV7-3 with TRBJ2-3; TRBD2 matches at 7 bases. Germline loops: CDR1 SGHTA, CDR2 FQGTGA. The CDR3 length is 13 residues. The V and J ends lost 5 bases and 5 bases, in that order; junction bases with no gene match: 4. CDR3 sequence (DNA): TGTGCCAGCAGCCGTACGGGGGGAGATACGCAGTATTTT. Its protein is CASSRTGGDTQYF.

This rearrangement joins TRBV7-9 to TRBJ2-4; D is uncertain. V was cut by 5 bases and J by 8 bases, with 19 bases left in between. The CDR3 runs 15 residues. Germline V CDR1 and CDR2: SEHNR, FQNEAQ (reference sequence). The CDR3 loop reads CASSPVVTNMDIQYF. CDR3 in DNA: TGTGCCAGCAGCCCCGTCGTTACAAATATGGACATTCAGTACTTC.

The J gene is TRBJ2-3, the V gene TRBV5-1; 12 positions match TRBD2. Germline values: CDR1 SGHRS, CDR2 YFSETQ. CDR3 length: 16 residues. With 0 bases clipped from V and 5 bases from J, the junction kept 4 bases outside the gene matches. For the CDR3, the DNA is TGCGCCAGCAGCTTGGGGACTAGCGGGACTATAGATACGCAGTATTTT. Translation gives CASSLGTSGTIDTQYF.

The rearrangement uses TRBV5-1 and TRBJ2-1; TRBD2 agrees at 11 bases. Looked up from germline, CDR1 is SGHRS and CDR2 is YFSETQ. The CDR3 totals 15 residues. The ends lost 5 bases at V and 5 bases at J; junction bases unmatched: 6. The CDR3, as DNA: TGCGCCAGCAGTAGCGGGAGGGCCCTAAACAATGAGCAGTTCTTC. It codes for CASSSGRALNNEQFF.

This chain joins TRBV24-1 and TRBJ2-5; 9 bases are a match to TRBD1. This CDR3 has 14 amino acids. Germline CDR1 reads KGHDR; CDR2 reads SFDVKD. V lost 4 bases, J lost 4 bases, and 3 bases stayed unmatched. This CDR3 reads CATSDLTGGETQYF. The DNA for the CDR3 is TGTGCCACCAGTGACCTGACAGGGGGAGAGACCCAGTACTTC.